A selection of T cell receptor beta chains follows, all from one sample in a study of T-cell reconstitution after alpha-beta-depleted transplantation in children. TCRdb re-called the PCR reads with MiXCR, one entry per CDR3 protein. This table holds 450,000 to 600,000 distinct CDR3 sequences, around a third found once. Sequenced here: PBMCs from the stem cell graft donor, sampled from the stem cell graft. The origin of the receptors is a human donor who donated a stem cell graft to a child with aplastic anemia. Each CDR3 is given with its conserved first and last residue. The order of the fields is V gene, clone size, D gene, J gene, CDR3 DNA, CDR3 protein. A D gene is named only where the DNA matches it firmly. The size entry is marked missing in some rows and otherwise reads once, few, many or a size class.

v_gene: TRBV18
abundance: -
d_gene: TRBD2
j_gene: TRBJ2-7
CDR3nt: TGTGCCAGCTCACCAATCTCGCCCGGGGGGGAGAGGGCCTACGAGCAGTACTTC
CDR3aa: CASSPISPGGERAYEQYF

v_gene: TRBV10-3
abundance: -
d_gene: TRBD2
j_gene: TRBJ2-1
CDR3nt: TGTGCCATAACGCTTACCGGGACTAGTGAGAGTGAGCAGTTCTTC
CDR3aa: CAITLTGTSESEQFF

v_gene: TRBV7-9
abundance: -
d_gene: -
j_gene: TRBJ1-2
CDR3nt: TGTGCCAGCAGCTTTGGGAACCTTAACTATGGCTACACCTTC
CDR3aa: CASSFGNLNYGYTF

v_gene: TRBV11-2
abundance: -
d_gene: TRBD1
j_gene: TRBJ1-4
CDR3nt: TGTGCCAGCAGCCAGGACAGGATGAATGAAAAACTGTTTTTT
CDR3aa: CASSQDRMNEKLFF

v_gene: TRBV5-5
abundance: -
d_gene: TRBD1
j_gene: TRBJ2-1
CDR3nt: TGTGCCAGCAGCCTGACAGGGGCCTCTTGGAATGAGCAGTTCTTC
CDR3aa: CASSLTGASWNEQFF

v_gene: TRBV20-1
abundance: many
d_gene: -
j_gene: TRBJ1-5
CDR3nt: TGCAGTGCTAGAGAATCAGGGAACAATCAGCCCCAGCATTTT
CDR3aa: CSARESGNNQPQHF

v_gene: TRBV5-1
abundance: -
d_gene: TRBD1
j_gene: TRBJ2-1
CDR3nt: TGCGCCAGCAGCTTTATGGGGACAGGGGCGAATGAGCAGTTCTTC
CDR3aa: CASSFMGTGANEQFF

v_gene: TRBV20-1
abundance: few
d_gene: -
j_gene: TRBJ2-1
CDR3nt: TGCAGTGCTAGAGAGTCAGTCCGGGATGAGCAGTTCTTC
CDR3aa: CSARESVRDEQFF

v_gene: TRBV20-1
abundance: -
d_gene: -
j_gene: TRBJ1-1
CDR3nt: TGCAGTGCTACGGAAGCTTTCTTT
CDR3aa: CSATEAFF

v_gene: TRBV6-5
abundance: few
d_gene: TRBD1
j_gene: TRBJ1-2
CDR3nt: TGTGCCAGCAGTTCCTTCAGGGGGTCTAACTATGGCTACACCTTC
CDR3aa: CASSSFRGSNYGYTF

v_gene: TRBV6-5
abundance: -
d_gene: -
j_gene: TRBJ2-7
CDR3nt: TGTGCCAGCAGTTACTCAGTGGGGAGCGGGCAGTACTTC
CDR3aa: CASSYSVGSGQYF

v_gene: TRBV5-6
abundance: -
d_gene: -
j_gene: TRBJ2-7
CDR3nt: TGTGCCAGCAGCTTAAGACAGGTCTTAGCATCAGAGCAGTACTTC
CDR3aa: CASSLRQVLASEQYF

v_gene: TRBV19
abundance: -
d_gene: TRBD1
j_gene: TRBJ1-1
CDR3nt: TGTGCCAGTAAATGGGACAGGGAAAAGGACACTGAAGCTTTCTTT
CDR3aa: CASKWDREKDTEAFF

v_gene: TRBV7-3
abundance: few
d_gene: TRBD2
j_gene: TRBJ2-1
CDR3nt: TGTGCCAGCAGCATACTAGCGGGCAATGAGCAGTTCTTC
CDR3aa: CASSILAGNEQFF

v_gene: TRBV6-5
abundance: -
d_gene: -
j_gene: TRBJ2-2
CDR3nt: TGTGCCAGCAGCAGGGAGTTCGGGGAGCTGTTTTTT
CDR3aa: CASSREFGELFF

v_gene: TRBV4-2
abundance: few
d_gene: TRBD1
j_gene: TRBJ1-2
CDR3nt: TGTGCCAGCAGCCCCTACTCGACAGGGGCCTATGGCTACACCTTC
CDR3aa: CASSPYSTGAYGYTF

v_gene: TRBV20-1
abundance: -
d_gene: -
j_gene: TRBJ2-3
CDR3nt: TGCAGTGCTAGAGATCAGGTGGGAGGAGATACGCAGTATTTT
CDR3aa: CSARDQVGGDTQYF

v_gene: TRBV18
abundance: -
d_gene: -
j_gene: TRBJ2-2
CDR3nt: TGTGCCAGCTCACCACCAGACGGAACCGGGGAGCTGTTTTTT
CDR3aa: CASSPPDGTGELFF

v_gene: TRBV7-3
abundance: -
d_gene: TRBD2
j_gene: TRBJ2-1
CDR3nt: TGTGCCAGCAGCTTAAGCCTAGCGGGACTCAATGAGCAGTTCTTC
CDR3aa: CASSLSLAGLNEQFF

v_gene: TRBV7-9
abundance: few
d_gene: -
j_gene: TRBJ2-1
CDR3nt: TGTGCCAGCAGCAAAGGCTCTAGATCTCCCTACAATGAGCAGTTCTTC
CDR3aa: CASSKGSRSPYNEQFF

v_gene: TRBV29-1
abundance: -
d_gene: TRBD1
j_gene: TRBJ1-3
CDR3nt: TGCAGCGTTGAAGATCTGGACAGGGGGAACGGAAACACCATATATTTT
CDR3aa: CSVEDLDRGNGNTIYF

v_gene: TRBV5-1
abundance: few
d_gene: -
j_gene: TRBJ1-1
CDR3nt: TGCGCCAGCAGGGAGGGGTTGAACACTGAAGCTTTCTTT
CDR3aa: CASREGLNTEAFF

v_gene: TRBV29-1
abundance: many
d_gene: TRBD1
j_gene: TRBJ1-1
CDR3nt: TGCAGCGTGCGACAGGGGATGATGGGCACTGAAGCTTTCTTT
CDR3aa: CSVRQGMMGTEAFF

v_gene: TRBV6-2/TRBV6-3
abundance: few
d_gene: -
j_gene: TRBJ2-2
CDR3nt: TGTGCCAGCACCTGGACGTTCACCGGGGAGCTGTTTTTT
CDR3aa: CASTWTFTGELFF

v_gene: TRBV18
abundance: -
d_gene: -
j_gene: TRBJ1-4
CDR3nt: TGTGCCAGCTCCGACGGAGAAGGCTTGAAAGAACTGTTTTTT
CDR3aa: CASSDGEGLKELFF

v_gene: TRBV7-9
abundance: -
d_gene: -
j_gene: TRBJ1-1
CDR3nt: TGTGCCAGCAGCCCCAACCCACGTGCCAGACGGACGGCTTTCTTT
CDR3aa: CASSPNPRARRTAFF

v_gene: TRBV20-1
abundance: -
d_gene: TRBD1
j_gene: TRBJ2-5
CDR3nt: TGCAGTGCGCCACAGGGGTTAGGGTTGGAGACCCAGTACTTC
CDR3aa: CSAPQGLGLETQYF

v_gene: TRBV7-9
abundance: -
d_gene: -
j_gene: TRBJ1-2
CDR3nt: TGTGCCAGCAGCTTATCGGGGGATCTCAACTATGGCTACACCTTC
CDR3aa: CASSLSGDLNYGYTF

v_gene: TRBV7-8
abundance: few
d_gene: -
j_gene: TRBJ2-2
CDR3nt: TGTGCCAGCAGCTTAGAAGGGGGATACACCGGGGAGCTGTTTTTT
CDR3aa: CASSLEGGYTGELFF

v_gene: TRBV6-1
abundance: -
d_gene: -
j_gene: TRBJ2-7
CDR3nt: TGTGCCAGCAGCGGCCTCACAGGGTATCAGCAGTACTTC
CDR3aa: CASSGLTGYQQYF

v_gene: TRBV7-9
abundance: few
d_gene: TRBD2
j_gene: TRBJ2-7
CDR3nt: TGTGCCAGCAGCTTGGCGGGAGCAAACGAGCAGTACTTC
CDR3aa: CASSLAGANEQYF

v_gene: TRBV12-3/TRBV12-4
abundance: -
d_gene: TRBD1
j_gene: TRBJ1-5
CDR3nt: TGTGCCAGCGGTCAGGGGGCGAATCAGCCCCAGCATTTT
CDR3aa: CASGQGANQPQHF

v_gene: TRBV29-1
abundance: -
d_gene: -
j_gene: TRBJ2-7
CDR3nt: TGCAGCGTGATGGACCACGAGCAGTACTTC
CDR3aa: CSVMDHEQYF

v_gene: TRBV4-3
abundance: few
d_gene: -
j_gene: TRBJ2-6
CDR3nt: TGCGCCAGCAGCCAAGATGTGGGACTGTTCTCTGGGGCCAACGTCCTGACTTTC
CDR3aa: CASSQDVGLFSGANVLTF